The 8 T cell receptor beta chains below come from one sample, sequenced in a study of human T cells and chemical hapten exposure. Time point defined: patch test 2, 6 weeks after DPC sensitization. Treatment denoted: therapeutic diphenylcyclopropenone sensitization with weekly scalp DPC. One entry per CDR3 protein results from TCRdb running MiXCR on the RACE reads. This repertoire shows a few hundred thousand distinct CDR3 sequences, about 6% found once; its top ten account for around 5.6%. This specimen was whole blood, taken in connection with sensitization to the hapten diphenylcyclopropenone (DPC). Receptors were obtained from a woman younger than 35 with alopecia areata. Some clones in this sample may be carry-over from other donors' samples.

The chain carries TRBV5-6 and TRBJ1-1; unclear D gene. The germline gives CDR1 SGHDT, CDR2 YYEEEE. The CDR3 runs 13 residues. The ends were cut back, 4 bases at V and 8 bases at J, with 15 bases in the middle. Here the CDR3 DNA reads TGTGCCAGCAGCCAGACGGGTTCTGGGGAAGCTTTCTTT. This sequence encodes CASSQTGSGEAFF.

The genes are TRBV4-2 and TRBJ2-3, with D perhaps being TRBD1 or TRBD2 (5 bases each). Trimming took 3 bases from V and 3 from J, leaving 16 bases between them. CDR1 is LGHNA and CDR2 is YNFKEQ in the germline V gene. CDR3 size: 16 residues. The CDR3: CASSQGVVSLTDTQYF. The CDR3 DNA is TGTGCCAGCAGCCAGGGGGTGGTAAGCTTGACAGATACGCAGTATTTT.

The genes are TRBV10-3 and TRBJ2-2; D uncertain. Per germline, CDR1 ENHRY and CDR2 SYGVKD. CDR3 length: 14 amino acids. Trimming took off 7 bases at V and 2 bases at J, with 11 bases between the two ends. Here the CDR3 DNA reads TGTGCCATCACTTCCCGGGTTAACACCGGGGAGCTGTTTTTT. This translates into CAITSRVNTGELFF.

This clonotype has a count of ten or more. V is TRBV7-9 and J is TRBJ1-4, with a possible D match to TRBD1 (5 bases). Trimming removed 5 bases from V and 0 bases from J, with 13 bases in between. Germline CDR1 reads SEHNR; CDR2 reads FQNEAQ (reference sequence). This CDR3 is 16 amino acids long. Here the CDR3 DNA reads TGTGCCAGCAGCCCGGGACCTGTTGCAACTAATGAAAAACTGTTTTTT. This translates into CASSPGPVATNEKLFF.

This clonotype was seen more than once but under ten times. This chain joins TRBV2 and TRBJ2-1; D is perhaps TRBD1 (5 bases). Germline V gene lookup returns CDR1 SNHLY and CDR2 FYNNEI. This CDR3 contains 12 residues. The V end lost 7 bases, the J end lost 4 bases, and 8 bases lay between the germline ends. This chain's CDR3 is CASMSGYNEQFF. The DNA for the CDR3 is TGTGCCAGCATGTCAGGGTACAATGAGCAGTTCTTC.

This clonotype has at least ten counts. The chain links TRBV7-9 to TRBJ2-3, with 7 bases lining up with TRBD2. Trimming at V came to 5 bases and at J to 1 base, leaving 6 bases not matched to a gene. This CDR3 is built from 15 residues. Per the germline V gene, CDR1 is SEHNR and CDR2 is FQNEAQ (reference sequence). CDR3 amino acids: CASSVTSVRTDTQYF. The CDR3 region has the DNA TGTGCCAGCAGCGTAACTAGCGTGCGCACAGATACGCAGTATTTT.

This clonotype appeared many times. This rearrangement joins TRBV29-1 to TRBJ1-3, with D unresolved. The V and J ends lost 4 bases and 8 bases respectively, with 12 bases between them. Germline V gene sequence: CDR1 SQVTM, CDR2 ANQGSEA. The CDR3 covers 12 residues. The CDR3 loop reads CSVGRQADTIYF. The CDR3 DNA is TGCAGCGTTGGGCGCCAAGCGGACACCATATATTTT.

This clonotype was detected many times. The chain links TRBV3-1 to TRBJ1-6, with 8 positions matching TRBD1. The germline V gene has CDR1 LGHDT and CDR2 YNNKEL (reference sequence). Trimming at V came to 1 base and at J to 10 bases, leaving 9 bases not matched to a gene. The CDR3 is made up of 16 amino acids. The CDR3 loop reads CASSQARDRNSSPLHF. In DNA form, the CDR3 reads TGTGCCAGCAGCCAAGCCCGGGACAGGAATTCATCACCCCTCCACTTT.